This T cell receptor (beta chain) was sequenced in a study of human T cells and chemical hapten exposure. MiXCR, run by TCRdb on the RACE reads, gives a single entry per CDR3 protein. The sample holds about 260,000 distinct CDR3 sequences; 7.5% to 9% are singletons and the top ten take about 2.1%. Time point of the sample: pre-sensitization, week 0. The treatment: therapeutic diphenylcyclopropenone sensitization with weekly scalp DPC. Trimming removed 5 bases at V and 4 bases at J, with 15 bases between. CDR1 is MGHDK, CDR2 SYGVNS, per germline. This CDR3 comprises 15 residues. In its sample, this clonotype was seen a few times.

This specimen consisted of whole blood, obtained in connection with sensitization to the hapten diphenylcyclopropenone (DPC). This chain links TRBV25-1 with TRBJ2-1, with D maybe TRBD2 (5 bases). The TCR sequence derives from a woman aged 40-49 years with alopecia areata. Some clones in this sample may be carry-over from other donors' samples. The CDR3 protein is CASSFGDYSYNEQFF. The CDR3 bases are TGTGCCAGCAGTTTCGGAGACTACTCGTACAATGAGCAGTTCTTC. The variable domain in full, with the rest retrieved from reference TRBV25-1 and TRBJ2-1, is EADIYQTPRYLVIGTGKKITLECSQTMGHDKMYWYQQDPGMELHLIHYSYGVNSTEKGDLSSESTVSRIRTEHFPLTLESARPSHTSQYLCASSFGDYSYNEQFFGPGTRLTVL.